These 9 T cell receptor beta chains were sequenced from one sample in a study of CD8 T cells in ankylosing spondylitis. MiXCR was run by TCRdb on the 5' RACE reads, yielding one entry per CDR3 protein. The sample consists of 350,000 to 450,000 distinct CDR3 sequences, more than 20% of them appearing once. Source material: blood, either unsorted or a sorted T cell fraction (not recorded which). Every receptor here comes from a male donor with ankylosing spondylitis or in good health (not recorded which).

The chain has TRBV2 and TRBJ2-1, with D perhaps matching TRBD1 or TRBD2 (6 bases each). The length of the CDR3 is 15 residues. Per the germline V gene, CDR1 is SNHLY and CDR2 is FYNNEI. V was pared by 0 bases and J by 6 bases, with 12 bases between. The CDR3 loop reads CASSEAGGRPNEQFF. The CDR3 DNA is TGTGCCAGCAGTGAAGCGGGGGGCCGTCCCAATGAGCAGTTCTTC. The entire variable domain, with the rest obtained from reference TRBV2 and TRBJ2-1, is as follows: EPEVTQTPSHQVTQMGQEVILRCVPISNHLYFYWYRQILGQKVEFLVSFYNNEISEKSEIFDDQFSVERPDGSNFTLKIRSTKLEDSAMYFCASSEAGGRPNEQFFGPGTRLTVL.

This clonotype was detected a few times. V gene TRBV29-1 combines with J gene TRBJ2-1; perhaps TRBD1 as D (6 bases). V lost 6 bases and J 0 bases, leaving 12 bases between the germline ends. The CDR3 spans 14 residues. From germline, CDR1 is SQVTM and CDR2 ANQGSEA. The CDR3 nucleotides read TGCAGCGTCAACAGGGTGGGCTCCTACAATGAGCAGTTCTTC. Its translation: CSVNRVGSYNEQFF.

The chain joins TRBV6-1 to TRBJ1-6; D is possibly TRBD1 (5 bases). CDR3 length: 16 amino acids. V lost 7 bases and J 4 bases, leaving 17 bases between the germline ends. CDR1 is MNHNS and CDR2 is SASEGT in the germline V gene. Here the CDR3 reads CASTPGTAVYNSPLHF. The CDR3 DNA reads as TGTGCCAGCACCCCCGGGACCGCCGTTTATAATTCACCCCTCCACTTT.

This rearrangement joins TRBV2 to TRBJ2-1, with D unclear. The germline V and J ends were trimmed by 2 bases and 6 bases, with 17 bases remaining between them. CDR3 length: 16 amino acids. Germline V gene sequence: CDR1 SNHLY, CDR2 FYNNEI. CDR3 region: CASSESPWVVSNEQFF. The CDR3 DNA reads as TGTGCCAGCAGTGAATCCCCCTGGGTAGTATCCAATGAGCAGTTCTTC.

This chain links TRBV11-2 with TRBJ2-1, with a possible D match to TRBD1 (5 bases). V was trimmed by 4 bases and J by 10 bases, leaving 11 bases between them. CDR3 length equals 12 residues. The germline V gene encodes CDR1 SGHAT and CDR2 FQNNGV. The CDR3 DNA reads TGTGCCAGCAGCTACCCGACAGCCGAGCAGTTCTTC. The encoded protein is CASSYPTAEQFF.

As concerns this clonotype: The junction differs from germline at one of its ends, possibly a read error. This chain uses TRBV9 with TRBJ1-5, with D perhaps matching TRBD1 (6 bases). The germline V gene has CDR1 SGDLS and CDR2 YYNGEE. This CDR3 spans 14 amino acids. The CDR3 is CASSPQGWHQPQHF. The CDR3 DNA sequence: TGTGCGAGCAGCCCACAGGGTTGGCATCAGCCCCAGCATTTT.

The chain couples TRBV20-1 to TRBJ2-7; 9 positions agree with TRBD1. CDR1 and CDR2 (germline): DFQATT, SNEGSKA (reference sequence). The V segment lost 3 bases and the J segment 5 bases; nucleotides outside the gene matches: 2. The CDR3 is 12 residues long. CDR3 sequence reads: CSARRQGDEQYF. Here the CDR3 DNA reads TGCAGTGCTAGGAGACAGGGGGACGAGCAGTACTTC.

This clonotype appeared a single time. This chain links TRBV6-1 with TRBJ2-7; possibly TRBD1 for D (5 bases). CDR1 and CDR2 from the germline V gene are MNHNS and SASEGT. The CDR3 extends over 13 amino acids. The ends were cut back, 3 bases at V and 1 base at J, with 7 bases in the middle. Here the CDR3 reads CASSDQGSYEQYF. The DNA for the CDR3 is TGTGCCAGCAGTGACCAGGGATCCTACGAGCAGTACTTC.

The CDR3 spells CASSFPGPIGQPQHF. CDR3 in DNA: TGTGCCAGCAGTTTCCCCGGGCCTATAGGTCAGCCCCAGCATTTT. This sequence joins TRBV28 and TRBJ1-5; D ambiguous. Per the germline V gene, CDR1 is MDHEN and CDR2 is SYDVKM. The CDR3 runs to 15 residues. Trimming removed 3 bases at V and 6 bases at J, with 15 bases between.